This T cell receptor (beta chain) is drawn from a study of T cell responses to AZD1222 COVID-19 vaccine. The overall study: Second-dose intervals near 4 or 12 weeks were combined.

This table comes from immunoSEQ multiplex PCR, and its TCRdb copy is limited to in-frame clones, with some not included. The top ten clones hold around 1.5% of a sample with 140,000 to 150,000 clones, roughly nine tenths of them seen once. Comments on this clone: Antigen unknown. Other DNA sequences from this sample encode an identical CDR3 as well.

General study points: The donors showed a predominance of white British ancestry and of females, with possible underestimation of clonal diversity. Nearly half of spike-specific TCRs reportedly target variant regions that are unmutated in the B.1.351 and B.1.1.7 variants.

Germline assignment: CDR1 SGHRS and CDR2 YFSETQ. The CDR3 sequence is 16 residues long. J lost 3 bases, V lost 0 bases, and 2 bases had no gene match. The chain combines TRBV5-1 with TRBJ2-7, with TRBD2 matching over 14 bases. This TCR was recovered from an adult in good health. Specimen: peripheral blood, collected on day 0 of AZD1222 vaccination. CDR3 amino acids: CASSLGGTSGSYEQYF. CDR3 coding DNA: TGCGCCAGCAGCTTGGGGGGGACTAGCGGGAGCTACGAGCAGTACTTC.